A selection of T cell receptor beta chains follows, all from one sample in a study of post-analysis software for immune sequencing data. TCRdb redid the calling of the PCR reads with MiXCR, one entry per CDR3 protein. The table shows roughly 700,000 distinct CDR3 sequences, with roughly 30% occurring only once. Input material: blood. These receptors originate from a girl aged 10 to 17 with multiple sclerosis. The CDR3 runs from the conserved cysteine through the conserved F or W. D genes are given only for firm matches. Clone size appears in some rows only: once, few, many, or a class for an expanded clone.

D: NA
J: TRBJ2-2
V: TRBV29-1
size: NA
DNA: TGCAGCGCTCCAGGGATGGCCGGGGAGCTGTTTTTT
CDR3: CSAPGMAGELFF

D: TRBD2
J: TRBJ2-1
V: TRBV10-3
size: few
DNA: TGTGCCATCAGTGACGCTAGCGGGAGACGGTACAATGAGCAGTTCTTC
CDR3: CAISDASGRRYNEQFF

D: NA
J: TRBJ1-5
V: TRBV15
size: NA
DNA: TGTGCCACCAGCAGTGATGGACAGAGCAATCAGCCCCAGCATTTT
CDR3: CATSSDGQSNQPQHF

D: NA
J: TRBJ2-2
V: TRBV12-3/TRBV12-4
size: NA
DNA: TGTGCCAGCAGTCCCCGGCGGCAGTACACCACCGGGGAGCTGTTTTTT
CDR3: CASSPRRQYTTGELFF

D: NA
J: TRBJ2-1
V: TRBV4-1
size: few
DNA: TGCGCCAGCAGCCATGACGGAACCTACAATGAGCAGTTCTTC
CDR3: CASSHDGTYNEQFF

D: NA
J: TRBJ2-3
V: TRBV5-1
size: many
DNA: TGCGCCAGCAGCTTGAACACAGATACGCAGTATTTT
CDR3: CASSLNTDTQYF

D: NA
J: TRBJ2-2
V: TRBV29-1
size: NA
DNA: TGCAGCGTTGACAGGGGAGGGAACACCGGGGAGCTGTTTTTT
CDR3: CSVDRGGNTGELFF

D: TRBD2
J: TRBJ2-3
V: TRBV3-1
size: NA
DNA: TGTGCCAGCAGCCCACCGACTAGCGGGATCCGCACAGATACGCAGTATTTT
CDR3: CASSPPTSGIRTDTQYF

D: NA
J: TRBJ1-2
V: TRBV5-1
size: NA
DNA: TGCGCCAGCATCCAATTACAGGGCCGGGATGGCTACACCTTC
CDR3: CASIQLQGRDGYTF

D: NA
J: TRBJ2-3
V: TRBV20-1
size: NA
DNA: TGCAGTGCTAGGTTCAGGAGAGCCACAGATACGCAGTATTTT
CDR3: CSARFRRATDTQYF

D: TRBD1
J: TRBJ2-7
V: TRBV7-9
size: few
DNA: TGTGCCAGCAGCTCGGGACAGGGGGACTACGAGCAGTACTTC
CDR3: CASSSGQGDYEQYF

D: TRBD2
J: TRBJ2-5
V: TRBV7-2
size: once
DNA: TGTGCCAGCAGCTTAGTCGGTCGGGGGGTACAAGAGACCCAGTACTTC
CDR3: CASSLVGRGVQETQYF

D: NA
J: TRBJ1-1
V: TRBV20-1
size: NA
DNA: TGCAGTGCTCACAAGATTAGAACATCCCCTGAAGCTTTCTTT
CDR3: CSAHKIRTSPEAFF

D: TRBD2
J: TRBJ2-2
V: TRBV4-3
size: NA
DNA: TGCGCCAGCAGCCAATCGGGACTAGCAGTCGGGGAGCTGTTTTTT
CDR3: CASSQSGLAVGELFF

D: NA
J: TRBJ2-7
V: TRBV12-3/TRBV12-4
size: few
DNA: TGTGCCAGCAGTTTTAGACAGGCCCTGGAGCAGTACTTC
CDR3: CASSFRQALEQYF

D: NA
J: TRBJ2-7
V: TRBV7-2
size: NA
DNA: TGTGCCAGCAGCTACCAGACTAGTCTCTACGAGCAGTACTTC
CDR3: CASSYQTSLYEQYF

D: NA
J: TRBJ1-2
V: TRBV29-1
size: NA
DNA: TGCAGCGCCTCGAGGACCGCTTATGGCTACACCTTC
CDR3: CSASRTAYGYTF

D: TRBD1
J: TRBJ1-2
V: TRBV4-1
size: NA
DNA: TGCGCCAGCAGCCTGTCTTCGGACAGGAATGGCTACACCTTC
CDR3: CASSLSSDRNGYTF

D: TRBD1
J: TRBJ2-3
V: TRBV10-2
size: few
DNA: TGCGCCAGCAGTGAGTTACCAAGATCGGGACAGGGGTATGGTACGCAGTATTTT
CDR3: CASSELPRSGQGYGTQYF

D: TRBD1
J: TRBJ1-3
V: TRBV6-5
size: NA
DNA: TGTGCCAGCAGACTGACAGGGGGAAACACCATATATTTT
CDR3: CASRLTGGNTIYF

D: NA
J: TRBJ2-5
V: TRBV5-4
size: few
DNA: TGTGCCAGCAGCTTGGAGGCAGCCGAAGAGACCCAGTACTTC
CDR3: CASSLEAAEETQYF

D: NA
J: TRBJ1-6
V: TRBV6-5
size: NA
DNA: TGTGCCAGCAGTTTGGGCTGGGCCGCACCCCTCCACTTT
CDR3: CASSLGWAAPLHF

D: TRBD1
J: TRBJ1-6
V: TRBV20-1
size: NA
DNA: TGCAGTGCTAGAGATTGGACAGGTGGGAGGGCCCTCCACTTT
CDR3: CSARDWTGGRALHF

D: TRBD1
J: TRBJ1-1
V: TRBV3-1
size: once
DNA: TGTGCCAGCAGCTTTATGACAGGGACCACTGAAGCTTTCTTT
CDR3: CASSFMTGTTEAFF

D: NA
J: TRBJ2-1
V: TRBV6-4
size: few
DNA: TGTGCCAACTTACTCGCCCCCGGCCGGGACAAATCCAATGAGCAGTTCTTC
CDR3: CANLLAPGRDKSNEQFF